This TCR beta chain stems from a study of T cells in Graves' hyperthyroidism and ophthalmopathy. Study results and caveats: Most thyroid clonotypes that were expanded above 0.001 also turned up in blood. Ophthalmopathy was model-predicted a median around 6.1 months pre-onset.

This clonotype was detected ten times or more. Its cognate antigen is unknown. Out of around 10 ml of fresh peripheral blood came the PBMCs. V gave up 2 bases and J gave up 6 bases, with 14 bases separating them. This CDR3 is 14 amino acids long. Germline CDR1 reads SNHLY; CDR2 reads FYNNEI. RNA transcripts served as the template for amplifying TCR beta CDR3 regions. The HTBI primer set served for first-round RT-PCR of the TCR CDR3. TCRdb recomputed calls from the multiplex PCR reads with MiXCR, one row per CDR3 protein. The sample contains roughly 700,000 distinct CDR3 sequences, around 13% of which appear only once.

The sequence derives from a woman aged 18-29 years with Graves' hyperthyroidism. The sample taken for sequencing was blood. The chain is built from TRBV2 and TRBJ2-7; D is undetermined. CDR3 residues: CASSENSLISEQYF. The CDR3 DNA follows: TGTGCCAGCAGTGAAAACAGCCTTATCTCCGAGCAGTACTTC.